The subject of this entry is one TCR beta chain. Its target is unknown. This entry comes from a study of cytomegalovirus exposure and HLA in healthy donors. Study-level findings and limits: Under in vitro conditions, three CMV-associated chains were confirmed as specific for CMV antigens. For most TCR sequences rarity was the rule, although some public TCRs occurred in many donors.

13 Jbeta primers and 60 Vbeta primers were used for the PCR. The data were produced by immunoSEQ multiplex PCR, yet TCRdb's version contains in-frame clones alone and is incomplete. Of 150,000 to 200,000 clones listed, approximately 73% are singletons. Participants comprised healthy donors of bone marrow. At sampling all donors were nominally healthy, likely with unrecorded immune exposures. Germline V lookup: CDR1 SGHTA, CDR2 FQGNSA. Losses at the gene ends were 1 base for V and 4 bases for J; bases not matched to a gene: 4. This CDR3 has 15 residues. This sequence was found in a woman in her late teens or twenties in good health and CMV-seropositive. The V call is TRBV7-2, the J call TRBJ1-5; TRBD1 agrees at 7 bases. The sample consisted of PBMCs. The CDR3 spells CASSLEQGRNQPQHF. DNA for the CDR3: TGTGCCAGCAGCTTAGAACAGGGGAGGAATCAGCCCCAGCATTTT.